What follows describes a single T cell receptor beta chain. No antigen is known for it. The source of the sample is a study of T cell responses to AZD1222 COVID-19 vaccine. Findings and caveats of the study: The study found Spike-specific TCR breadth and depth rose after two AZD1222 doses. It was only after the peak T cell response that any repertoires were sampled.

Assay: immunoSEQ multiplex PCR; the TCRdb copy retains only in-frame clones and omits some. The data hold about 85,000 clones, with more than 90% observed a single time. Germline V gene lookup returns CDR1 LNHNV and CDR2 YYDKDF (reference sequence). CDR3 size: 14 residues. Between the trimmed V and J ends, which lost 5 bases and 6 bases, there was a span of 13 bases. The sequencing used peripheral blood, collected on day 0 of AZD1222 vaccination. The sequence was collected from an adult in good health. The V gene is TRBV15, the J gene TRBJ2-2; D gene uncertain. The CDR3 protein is CATSWGNRAGELFF. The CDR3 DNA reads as TGTGCCACCAGCTGGGGTAATAGGGCCGGGGAGCTGTTTTTT.